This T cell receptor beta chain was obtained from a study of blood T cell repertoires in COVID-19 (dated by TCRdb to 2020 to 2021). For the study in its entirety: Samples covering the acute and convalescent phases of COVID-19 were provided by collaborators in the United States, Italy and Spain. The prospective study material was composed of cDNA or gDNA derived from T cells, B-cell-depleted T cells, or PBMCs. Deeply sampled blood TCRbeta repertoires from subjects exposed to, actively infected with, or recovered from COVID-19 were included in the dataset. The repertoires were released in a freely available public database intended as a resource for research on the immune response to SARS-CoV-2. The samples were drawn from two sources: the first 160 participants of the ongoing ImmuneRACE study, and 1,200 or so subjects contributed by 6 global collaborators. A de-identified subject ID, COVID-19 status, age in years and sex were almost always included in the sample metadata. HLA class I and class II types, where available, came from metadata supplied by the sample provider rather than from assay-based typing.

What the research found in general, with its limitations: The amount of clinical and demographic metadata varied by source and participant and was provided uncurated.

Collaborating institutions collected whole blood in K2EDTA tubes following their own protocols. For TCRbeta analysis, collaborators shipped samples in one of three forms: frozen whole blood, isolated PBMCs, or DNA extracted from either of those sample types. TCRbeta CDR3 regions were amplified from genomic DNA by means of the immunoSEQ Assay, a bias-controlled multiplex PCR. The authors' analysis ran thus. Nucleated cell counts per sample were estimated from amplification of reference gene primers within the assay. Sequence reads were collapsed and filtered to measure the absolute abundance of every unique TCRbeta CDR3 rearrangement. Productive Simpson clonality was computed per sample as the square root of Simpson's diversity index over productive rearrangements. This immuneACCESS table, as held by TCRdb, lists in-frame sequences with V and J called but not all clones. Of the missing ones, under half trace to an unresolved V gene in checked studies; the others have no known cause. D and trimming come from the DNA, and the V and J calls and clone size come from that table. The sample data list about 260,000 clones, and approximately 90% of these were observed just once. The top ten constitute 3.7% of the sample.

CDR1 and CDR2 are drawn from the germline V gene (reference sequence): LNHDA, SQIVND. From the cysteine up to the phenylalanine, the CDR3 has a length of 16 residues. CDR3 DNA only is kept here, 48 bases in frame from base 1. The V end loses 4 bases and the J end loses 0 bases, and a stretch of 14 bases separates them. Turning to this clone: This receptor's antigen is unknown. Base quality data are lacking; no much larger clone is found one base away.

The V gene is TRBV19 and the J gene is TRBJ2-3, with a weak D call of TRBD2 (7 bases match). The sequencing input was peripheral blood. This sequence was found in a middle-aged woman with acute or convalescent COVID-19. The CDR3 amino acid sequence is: CASSKGGVTSTDTQYF. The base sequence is TGTGCCAGTAGTAAAGGGGGGGTTACTAGCACAGATACGCAGTATTTT.